Listed below are T cell receptor beta chains from one sample, sequenced in a study of a mutant IDH1 vaccine in newly diagnosed glioma. Only in-frame clones appear in the TCRdb table, and some are missing; sequencing was by immunoSEQ multiplex PCR. The table includes roughly 39,000 clones, 70% to 90% detected once. Their recognized antigens are unknown. The input for sequencing was PBMCs, taken from a glioma patient whose treatment included an IDH1 peptide vaccine. These receptors all stem from a man aged 40-49 years with glioma. Each CDR3 is given with its conserved first and last residue. A D gene is named only where the DNA matches it firmly. Rows give clone size only sometimes, using once, few, many, or a class for an expanded clone.

CDR3: CASSRGTYNEQFF; DNA: TGTGCCAGCAGCCGCGGGACCTACAATGAGCAGTTCTTC; V: TRBV11-1; size: NA; J: TRBJ2-1; D: NA
CDR3: CASSIDAFNTYEQYF; DNA: TGTGCCAGTAGTATAGATGCCTTCAATACCTACGAGCAGTACTTC; V: TRBV19; size: NA; J: TRBJ2-7; D: NA
CDR3: CASSATSGRAGVYNEQFF; DNA: TGTGCCAGCAGCGCGACTAGCGGGAGGGCCGGGGTCTACAATGAGCAGTTCTTC; V: TRBV9; size: NA; J: TRBJ2-1; D: TRBD2
CDR3: CASSFARQETQYF; DNA: TGTGCCAGCAGCTTTGCGCGCCAAGAGACCCAGTACTTC; V: TRBV7-2; size: NA; J: TRBJ2-5; D: NA
CDR3: CASSLEGRTEAFF; DNA: TGCGCCAGCAGCTTGGAGGGCCGGACTGAAGCTTTCTTT; V: TRBV5-1; size: few; J: TRBJ1-1; D: NA
CDR3: CASSVGGSGELFF; DNA: TGTGCCAGCAGCGTAGGGGGGTCCGGGGAGCTGTTTTTT; V: TRBV9; size: NA; J: TRBJ2-2; D: NA
CDR3: CASRLAWSSYEQYF; DNA: TGTGCCAGCAGGCTAGCCTGGAGCTCCTACGAGCAGTACTTC; V: TRBV2; size: NA; J: TRBJ2-7; D: NA
CDR3: CASSLVGTARETQYF; DNA: TGTGCCAGCAGCTTAGTGGGGACAGCTCGGGAGACCCAGTACTTC; V: TRBV7-2; size: few; J: TRBJ2-5; D: TRBD1
CDR3: CASSLSRGSVTYYNEQFF; DNA: TGTGCCAGCAGCCTGTCCAGGGGGTCAGTCACATACTACAATGAGCAGTTCTTC; V: TRBV5-6; size: NA; J: TRBJ2-1; D: TRBD1
CDR3: CASRMGGSSYEQYF; DNA: TGTGCCAGTAGGATGGGCGGTAGCTCCTACGAGCAGTACTTC; V: TRBV19; size: NA; J: TRBJ2-7; D: NA
CDR3: CASSQLTGDEQYF; DNA: TGCGCCAGCAGTCAATTGACAGGTGACGAGCAGTACTTC; V: TRBV23-1; size: NA; J: TRBJ2-7; D: NA
CDR3: CASSPGGTSVNEQFF; DNA: TGTGCCAGCAGCCCCGGGGGGACTAGCGTTAATGAGCAGTTCTTC; V: TRBV28; size: few; J: TRBJ2-1; D: TRBD2
CDR3: CASSQGTNDYQPQHF; DNA: TGTGCCAGCAGCCAAGGGACCAACGATTATCAGCCCCAGCATTTT; V: TRBV5-4; size: NA; J: TRBJ1-5; D: NA
CDR3: CASSQVGGLAGGDEQFF; DNA: TGCGCCAGCAGCCAAGTCGGTGGGCTAGCGGGAGGTGATGAGCAGTTCTTC; V: TRBV4-3; size: NA; J: TRBJ2-1; D: TRBD2
CDR3: CASSKEAGVPPEQFF; DNA: TGCGCCAGCAGCAAAGAGGCGGGAGTCCCCCCTGAGCAGTTCTTC; V: TRBV5-1; size: once; J: TRBJ2-1; D: TRBD2
CDR3: CASSQRTSGYNEQFF; DNA: TGCGCCAGCAGCCAGAGGACTAGCGGGTACAATGAGCAGTTCTTC; V: TRBV4-3; size: NA; J: TRBJ2-1; D: TRBD2
CDR3: CASSLTGPPAQPQHF; DNA: TGTGCCAGCAGCCTTACCGGGCCCCCGGCCCAGCCCCAGCATTTT; V: TRBV27; size: NA; J: TRBJ1-5; D: NA
CDR3: CASHKIKGTRSYYEQYF; DNA: TGTGCCAGCCATAAAATAAAGGGGACAAGGAGCTACTACGAGCAGTACTTC; V: TRBV28; size: NA; J: TRBJ2-7; D: NA
CDR3: CASSATLGPYEQYF; DNA: TGTGCCAGCAGTGCCACGCTTGGACCCTACGAGCAGTACTTC; V: TRBV6-5; size: NA; J: TRBJ2-7; D: NA
CDR3: CASGGRGWGYSNQPQHF; DNA: TGTGCCAGCGGGGGGAGGGGTTGGGGATATAGCAATCAGCCCCAGCATTTT; V: TRBV21-1; size: NA; J: TRBJ1-5; D: NA
CDR3: CASSVSERNTEAFF; DNA: TGTGCCAGCAGCGTATCCGAGAGGAACACTGAAGCTTTCTTT; V: TRBV9; size: NA; J: TRBJ1-1; D: NA
CDR3: CASKVGEGTQYF; DNA: TGCGCCAGCAAGGTGGGGGAGGGGACCCAGTACTTC; V: TRBV5-1; size: NA; J: TRBJ2-5; D: TRBD2
CDR3: CASSLGDLPNQPQHF; DNA: TGCGCCAGCAGCTTGGGGGACCTCCCCAATCAGCCCCAGCATTTT; V: TRBV5-1; size: NA; J: TRBJ1-5; D: NA
CDR3: CASSLGSLNTEAFF; DNA: TGCGCCAGCAGCTTGGGTAGTTTGAACACTGAAGCTTTCTTT; V: TRBV5-1; size: NA; J: TRBJ1-1; D: NA